Each of the 5 T cell receptor beta chains below was sequenced from the same sample in a study of PD-1 blockade in classical Hodgkin lymphoma. All patients relapsed after autologous stem cell transplantation, and brentuximab vedotin exposure varied. Libraries were prepared by immunoSEQ multiplex PCR; TCRdb keeps only in-frame clonotypes and omits some of them. There are roughly 16,000 clones in the sample; 82% occur only once, and roughly a quarter lies in the top ten. The specimen comprised peripheral blood mononuclear cells (PBMCs), sampled before the second cycle of nivolumab. The receptors were sampled from a human donor with classical Hodgkin lymphoma.

This chain connects TRBV28 to TRBJ2-7; D may be TRBD1 or TRBD2 (6 bases each). The CDR3 has 13 amino acids. V lost 6 bases and J lost 0, with 9 bases in between. Germline V gene lookup returns CDR1 MDHEN and CDR2 SYDVKM. The CDR3 bases are TGTGCCAGCAGATCGGGGGCCTCCTACGAGCAGTACTTC. This codes for CASRSGASYEQYF. Supplemented by reference TRBV28 and TRBJ2-7, the full variable domain reads DVKVTQSSRYLVKRTGEKVFLECVQDMDHENMFWYRQDPGLGLRLIYFSYDVKMKEKGDIPEGYSVSREKKERFSLILESASTNQTSMYLCASRSGASYEQYFGPGTRLTVT.

This clone has a single count. CDR3 sequence reads: CASSPTENSPLHF. The CDR3 region has the DNA TGTGCCAGCAGCCCCACAGAAAATTCACCCCTCCACTTT. V and J are TRBV11-2 and TRBJ1-6; D ambiguous. Germline assignment: CDR1 SGHAT and CDR2 FQNNGV. V was trimmed by 5 bases and J by 7 bases, leaving 9 bases between them. The CDR3 loop spans 13 amino acids.

The chain links TRBV6-6 to TRBJ2-7, with 13 nucleotides matching TRBD2. Losses at the gene ends were 5 bases for V and 3 bases for J; bases not matched to a gene: 1. Looked up from germline, CDR1 is MNHNY and CDR2 is SVGAGI (reference sequence). This CDR3 has 14 amino acids. In nucleotides, the CDR3 is TGTGCCAGCAGTAGACTAGCGGGGGGCTACGAGCAGTACTTC. Translating gives CASSRLAGGYEQYF.

This clone has only a few counts. This sequence joins TRBV5-4 and TRBJ2-7; possible D gene TRBD2, 6 bases. Trimming took 0 bases from V and 1 from J, leaving 11 bases between them. Germline V gene lookup returns CDR1 SGHNT and CDR2 YYREEE (reference sequence). The CDR3 consists of 15 residues. CDR3 protein: CASSLVGGLSYEQYF. CDR3 in DNA: TGTGCCAGCAGCTTGGTGGGGGGACTTTCCTACGAGCAGTACTTC.

The chain combines TRBV7-9 with TRBJ1-1; weak D call: TRBD1 (6 bases). There are 15 residues in the CDR3. In germline, CDR1 is SEHNR, CDR2 FQNEAQ (reference sequence). Trimming cost V 5 bases and J 0 bases, with 13 bases left between them. The CDR3 protein is CASSQIGGLNTEAFF. The CDR3 DNA is TGTGCCAGCAGCCAAATTGGGGGCCTGAACACTGAAGCTTTCTTT.